Below, 16 T cell receptor beta chains from the same sample are listed, as sequenced in a study of low-dose radiotherapy and immunotherapy resistance in tumors. Time point noted: after trial treatment. Sample treatment: LDRT plus nivolumab, ipilimumab, low-dose cyclophosphamide and aspirin (RACIN trial). TRAV- and TRBV-specific primers were used for first-strand cDNA, which covered alpha and beta chains. Both a constant-region primer and a V-primer adapter served to amplify TCRs across approximately 19 PCR cycles. TCRdb reanalysed the reads using MiXCR and keeps one entry per CDR3 protein. Among 65,000 to 95,000 distinct CDR3 sequences listed, around a sixth were seen once. The input for sequencing was PBMCs, taken after low-dose radiotherapy plus immunotherapy. The receptors were gathered from a male donor with prostate cancer.

This clonotype has ten or more counts. The chain employs TRBV28 and TRBJ2-1, with D perhaps matching TRBD2 (6 bases). Germline CDR1 is MDHEN and CDR2 is SYDVKM. The CDR3 is 13 residues long. V was clipped by 3 bases and J by 7 bases, with 10 bases between them. The CDR3 DNA reads as TGTGCCAGCAGTTTCGGGAGTATGAATGAGCAGTTCTTC. Translating gives CASSFGSMNEQFF. Full variable domain (rest looked up from reference TRBV28 and TRBJ2-1): DVKVTQSSRYLVKRTGEKVFLECVQDMDHENMFWYRQDPGLGLRLIYFSYDVKMKEKGDIPEGYSVSREKKERFSLILESASTNQTSMYLCASSFGSMNEQFFGPGTRLTVL.

This clonotype showed up many times. This sequence joins TRBV28 and TRBJ2-7; D assignment may be TRBD1 or TRBD2 (5 bases each). The CDR3 length is 15 residues. V was shortened by 6 bases and J by 3 bases, with 18 bases between the two germline ends. From germline, CDR1 is MDHEN and CDR2 SYDVKM. The DNA for the CDR3 is TGTGCCAGCAGGAATAACCCCGGGACCAACTACGAGCAGTACTTC. Encoded protein: CASRNNPGTNYEQYF.

Ten or more counts support this clonotype. The rearrangement joins TRBV14 to TRBJ1-1; 7 bases are shared with TRBD1. Germline CDR1 SGHDN, CDR2 FVKESK. The CDR3 extends over 16 amino acids. With V trimmed by 4 bases and J by 1 base, 9 bases remained unmatched. The CDR3 nucleotides read TGTGCCAGCAGCCTAAACGGAGGACAGGCGAACACTGAAGCTTTCTTT. Amino acids: CASSLNGGQANTEAFF. The full variable domain, completed using reference TRBV14 and TRBJ1-1, is EAGVTQFPSHSVIEKGQTVTLRCDPISGHDNLYWYRRVMGKEIKFLLHFVKESKQDESGMPNNRFLAERTGGTYSTLKVQPAELEDSGVYFCASSLNGGQANTEAFFGQGTRLTVV.

On this clonotype: A far larger clone is off by one base, so a read error is likely. This sequence joins TRBV6-8 and TRBJ1-2, with D maybe TRBD1 (5 bases). This CDR3 comprises 16 residues. The germline gives CDR1 MNHGY, CDR2 SAAAGT. CDR3 in amino acids: CAGSLSRDAANYGYTF. In DNA, the CDR3 is TGTGCCGGCAGTCTAAGCAGGGACGCAGCTAACTATGGCTACACCTTC.

In this sample, this clonotype turned up many times. The chain links TRBV5-1 to TRBJ2-2; D ambiguous. CDR1 SGHRS and CDR2 YFSETQ come from the germline V gene. The CDR3 length is 16 residues. Trimming removed 0 bases from V and 0 bases from J, with 9 bases in between. CDR3 amino acids: CASSLEGLANTGELFF. DNA for the CDR3: TGCGCCAGCAGCTTGGAGGGCTTAGCGAACACCGGGGAGCTGTTTTTT.

This clonotype was found many times. V usage is TRBV12-3 or TRBV12-4 and J usage is TRBJ2-7, with TRBD2 matching 8 bases. This CDR3 has 17 residues. The V segment lost 0 bases and the J segment 3 bases; nucleotides outside the gene matches: 10. CDR3 protein: CASSLASSSGRNYEQYF. In DNA form, the CDR3 reads TGTGCCAGCAGTTTAGCGAGTTCAAGCGGGAGAAACTACGAGCAGTACTTC.

This clonotype turned up a few times. Because the CDR3's place on the DNA is in doubt, the DNA is left out and the CDR3 is given as listed by TCRdb. The rearrangement joins TRBV6-1 to TRBJ2-2; the D call TRBD1 from the table was never checked on the DNA. Germline V CDR1 and CDR2: MNHNS, SASEGT. The CDR3 is made up of 17 amino acids, end residues included. This chain's CDR3 is CASSEDATGLTGELFFF.

The chain recombines TRBV2 with TRBJ2-3; D assignment may be TRBD1 or TRBD2 (6 bases each). CDR1 SNHLY and CDR2 FYNNEI come from the germline V gene. V lost 2 bases to trimming and J lost 4 bases, with 19 bases between them. CDR3 length: 17 residues. The CDR3 DNA sequence: TGTGCCAGCAGTGAATTAACGGCCTTCGGGGGCGCAGATACGCAGTATTTT. This sequence encodes CASSELTAFGGADTQYF.

This clonotype was seen ten or more times. J is TRBJ2-1 and V is TRBV28, with 11 bases matching TRBD2. CDR3 size: 15 residues. After removal of 6 bases from V and 8 bases from J, the junction contained 9 bases not matched to a gene. Germline CDR1 and CDR2: MDHEN and SYDVKM. The CDR3 nucleotides are TGTGCCAGCAGCCATACTAGCGGGAGTAGCGATGAGCAGTTCTTC. The encoded protein is CASSHTSGSSDEQFF.

This clonotype was counted ten times or more. The rearrangement joins TRBV6-5 to TRBJ1-1, with a tentative D call TRBD1 (5 bases). This CDR3 region has 13 residues. CDR1 is MNHEY, CDR2 SVGAGI, per germline. V lost 7 bases, J lost 4 bases, and 13 bases lay in between. The CDR3 DNA is TGTGCCAGCACCTCCAGGGACGGCACTGAAGCTTTCTTT. Its translation: CASTSRDGTEAFF.

The rearrangement joins TRBV18 to TRBJ2-1; D might be TRBD1 (6 bases). The V end lost 3 bases, the J end lost 0 bases, and 9 bases lay between the germline ends. The CDR3 sequence is 15 residues long. Germline V gene sequence: CDR1 KGHSH, CDR2 LQKENI. The CDR3 loop reads CASSPQGRSYNEQFF. The CDR3 DNA follows: TGTGCCAGCTCACCTCAGGGGCGCTCCTACAATGAGCAGTTCTTC.

This clonotype was recorded many times. This chain connects TRBV7-8 to TRBJ2-7; D may be TRBD2 (6 bases). The CDR3 contains 12 residues. Trimming shortened V by 6 bases and J by 0 bases, and 6 bases separated the two germline ends. Per germline, CDR1 SGHVS and CDR2 FQNEAQ. The CDR3 DNA follows: TGTGCCAGCAGGACTAGCTCCTACGAGCAGTACTTC. This encodes CASRTSSYEQYF.

The CDR3 sequence: CSARGLGNNNEQFF. CDR3 coding DNA: TGCAGTGCTAGAGGTCTCGGGAACAACAATGAGCAGTTCTTC. V usage is TRBV20-1 and J usage is TRBJ2-1; a possible D gene is TRBD2 (5 bases). The CDR3 loop spans 14 amino acids. CDR1 is DFQATT, CDR2 SNEGSKA, per germline (reference sequence). V gave up 1 base and J gave up 5 bases, with 12 bases separating them.

This clonotype was recorded many times. The gene calls are TRBV7-2 and TRBJ2-5, with a tentative D call TRBD2 (6 bases). Trimming left V 0 bases short and J 4 bases short, with 12 bases between. CDR1 and CDR2 (germline): SGHTA, FQGNSA. This CDR3 region has 15 residues. CDR3 bases: TGTGCCAGCAGCTTAGCGCGGGGACGAATAGAGACCCAGTACTTC. Translation gives CASSLARGRIETQYF.

This clonotype was seen at least ten times. The chain has TRBV14 and TRBJ2-3, with D hard to call. The CDR3 has 11 amino acids. In germline, CDR1 is SGHDN, CDR2 FVKESK. Trimming took 6 bases from V and 5 from J, leaving 6 bases between them. The CDR3 spells CASSVVDTQYF. DNA for the CDR3: TGTGCCAGCAGTGTGGTAGATACGCAGTATTTT.

At least ten counts were recorded for this clonotype. The chain couples TRBV7-2 to TRBJ2-5; D uncertain. This CDR3 comprises 14 residues. Trimming pared 4 bases from V and 1 base from J, leaving 10 bases between. Germline V gives CDR1 SGHTA, CDR2 FQGNSA. CDR3 protein: CASSSNGLQETQYF. Here the CDR3 DNA reads TGTGCCAGCAGCTCAAATGGTCTCCAAGAGACCCAGTACTTC.